These 2 T cell receptor beta chains share one sample of origin, sequenced in a study of early T cells in non-severe SARS-CoV-2 infection. MiXCR, applied by TCRdb to the 5' RACE reads, yields one record per CDR3 protein. Of some 19,000 distinct CDR3 sequences listed, around 4.2% are singletons. The source material was whole blood. These receptors came from an adult who was a healthcare worker with PCR-confirmed SARS-CoV-2 infection or an uninfected control (not recorded which).

This clonotype was seen repeatedly, ten times or more. V usage is TRBV6-5 and J usage is TRBJ2-6; tentative D call: TRBD1 (5 bases). CDR1 and CDR2 (germline): MNHEY, SVGAGI. CDR3 size: 16 residues. Trimming cost V 7 bases and J 1 base, with 14 bases left between them. The CDR3 loop reads CASITLQGSGANVLTF. CDR3 bases: TGTGCCAGCATTACATTGCAGGGTTCTGGGGCCAACGTCCTGACTTTC.

The sample holds many counts of this clonotype. The rearrangement links TRBV7-6 to TRBJ1-6; D is perhaps TRBD1 (5 bases). CDR3 size: 13 residues. Germline CDR1 SGHVS, CDR2 FNYEAQ. Trimming stripped 3 bases from V and 7 bases from J, with 7 bases between. CDR3 region: CASSLGGNSPLHF. The CDR3 DNA reads TGTGCCAGCAGCTTGGGGGGAAATTCACCCCTCCACTTT.